Listed below are T cell receptor beta chains from one sample, sequenced in a study of CD8 T cells in Susac syndrome. TCRdb reanalysed the immunoSEQ multiplex PCR reads using MiXCR and keeps one entry per CDR3 protein. The sample holds around 180,000 distinct CDR3 sequences, approximately 96% seen once. Source material: CD4+ T cells from PBMCs. The receptors were gathered from a human donor with multiple sclerosis. The CDR3 runs from the conserved cysteine through the conserved F or W. The order of the fields is J gene, clone size, D gene, V gene, CDR3 DNA, CDR3 protein. D genes are given only for firm matches. Clone size is not always given. Where it is, it says once, few, many or a class for expanded clones.

j_call: TRBJ2-1; clone_size: .; d_call: TRBD2; v_call: TRBV24-1; cdr3_nt: TGTGCCACCAGTGATACACCCGGGGGGAACAATGAGCAGTTCTTC; cdr3_aa: CATSDTPGGNNEQFF
j_call: TRBJ2-5; clone_size: .; d_call: .; v_call: TRBV19; cdr3_nt: TGTGCCAGCGGACTGCAAGAGACCCAGTACTTC; cdr3_aa: CASGLQETQYF
j_call: TRBJ1-4; clone_size: .; d_call: .; v_call: TRBV3-1; cdr3_nt: TGTGCCAGCAGCCAGGGGCGAGGCCGGGAAAAACTGTTTTTT; cdr3_aa: CASSQGRGREKLFF
j_call: TRBJ1-2; clone_size: once; d_call: TRBD1; v_call: TRBV20-1; cdr3_nt: TGCAGTGCTAGAGATATAGAGGGGGCGAATCATGGCTACACCTTC; cdr3_aa: CSARDIEGANHGYTF
j_call: TRBJ1-2; clone_size: .; d_call: .; v_call: TRBV27; cdr3_nt: TGTGCCAGCAGTTCCTACCGTGACAGGCCCTATGGCTACACCTTC; cdr3_aa: CASSSYRDRPYGYTF
j_call: TRBJ2-4; clone_size: .; d_call: .; v_call: TRBV7-9; cdr3_nt: TGTGCCAGCAGCTTAGCGGAGGGGAACATTCAGTACTTC; cdr3_aa: CASSLAEGNIQYF
j_call: TRBJ2-5; clone_size: .; d_call: .; v_call: TRBV20-1; cdr3_nt: TGCAGTGCTAGATTAATGGGGGGCCAAGAGACCCAGTACTTC; cdr3_aa: CSARLMGGQETQYF
j_call: TRBJ2-1; clone_size: once; d_call: .; v_call: TRBV5-6; cdr3_nt: TGTGCCAGCAGCTTGGGATTGTCTGGGGGCAGAGGTTACAATGAGCAGTTCTTC; cdr3_aa: CASSLGLSGGRGYNEQFF
j_call: TRBJ2-1; clone_size: .; d_call: TRBD2; v_call: TRBV12-3/TRBV12-4; cdr3_nt: TGTGCCAGCAGTCTTTCGCGACTAGCGGGGGTCGCCTACAATGAGCAGTTCTTC; cdr3_aa: CASSLSRLAGVAYNEQFF
j_call: TRBJ2-3; clone_size: .; d_call: .; v_call: TRBV7-2; cdr3_nt: TGTGCCAGCAGCGACGGGGCCGTCGGTACGCAGTATTTT; cdr3_aa: CASSDGAVGTQYF
j_call: TRBJ2-5; clone_size: .; d_call: TRBD1; v_call: TRBV29-1; cdr3_nt: TGCAGCGTTGGGACAGGGAGGGAGACCCAGTACTTC; cdr3_aa: CSVGTGRETQYF
j_call: TRBJ2-7; clone_size: .; d_call: TRBD1; v_call: TRBV12-3/TRBV12-4; cdr3_nt: TGTGCCAGCAGTACGCCGGGACAGGCCTACGAGCAGTACTTC; cdr3_aa: CASSTPGQAYEQYF
j_call: TRBJ2-7; clone_size: .; d_call: .; v_call: TRBV3-1; cdr3_nt: TGTGCCAGCAGCGGTACCAAGGGCTACGAGCAGTACTTC; cdr3_aa: CASSGTKGYEQYF
j_call: TRBJ2-7; clone_size: .; d_call: .; v_call: TRBV6-2/TRBV6-3; cdr3_nt: TGTGCCAGCGGGACACTCTCCTACGAGCAGTACTTC; cdr3_aa: CASGTLSYEQYF
j_call: TRBJ1-1; clone_size: .; d_call: .; v_call: TRBV30; cdr3_nt: TGTGCCTGGGAGGAGGCCGGAACTGAAGCTTTCTTT; cdr3_aa: CAWEEAGTEAFF
j_call: TRBJ2-7; clone_size: .; d_call: TRBD1; v_call: TRBV12-3/TRBV12-4; cdr3_nt: TGTGCCAGCAGATCCGGGACAGGGACCTACGAGCAGTACTTC; cdr3_aa: CASRSGTGTYEQYF
j_call: TRBJ2-1; clone_size: .; d_call: TRBD2; v_call: TRBV30; cdr3_nt: TGTGCCGGGAGGGGAGGCATCTTC; cdr3_aa: CAGRGGIF
j_call: TRBJ1-1; clone_size: .; d_call: .; v_call: TRBV20-1; cdr3_nt: TGCAGTCGCTCGACAGGTAACACTGAAGCTTTCTTT; cdr3_aa: CSRSTGNTEAFF
j_call: TRBJ1-1; clone_size: .; d_call: .; v_call: TRBV15; cdr3_nt: TGTGCCACCAGCAGACTCAACACTGAAGCTTTCTTT; cdr3_aa: CATSRLNTEAFF
j_call: TRBJ2-7; clone_size: .; d_call: .; v_call: TRBV5-6; cdr3_nt: TGTGCCAGCAGCTTGGTTAGCGGCTTCTCCTACGAGCAGTACTTC; cdr3_aa: CASSLVSGFSYEQYF
j_call: TRBJ2-5; clone_size: .; d_call: .; v_call: TRBV20-1; cdr3_nt: TGCAGTGCCTCCCGGGGGGCGGGGGAGACCCAGTACTTC; cdr3_aa: CSASRGAGETQYF
j_call: TRBJ1-5; clone_size: .; d_call: .; v_call: TRBV24-1; cdr3_nt: TGTGCCACCAGTAAGGGTCTAGAGCACGTCGCCAATCAGCCCCAGCATTTT; cdr3_aa: CATSKGLEHVANQPQHF
j_call: TRBJ2-2; clone_size: .; d_call: TRBD1; v_call: TRBV30; cdr3_nt: TGTGCCTGGAGAAAACCGGGACAGGGGGATACCGGGGAGCTGTTTTTT; cdr3_aa: CAWRKPGQGDTGELFF